The rows below give T cell receptor beta chains drawn from one sample of a study of patients and donors after allogeneic stem cell transplantation. TCRdb re-analysed the RT-PCR reads in MiXCR, keeping a single row per CDR3 protein. The sample has about 960,000 distinct CDR3 sequences, around 17% seen once; the top ten hold roughly 6%. The specimen sequenced was blood, either unsorted or a sorted T cell fraction (not recorded which). These receptor sequences come from a human donor who was either an allogeneic HSCT recipient or a stem cell or donor lymphocyte infusion donor (not recorded which). It is not recorded whose cells these are; they may come from a transplant donor. Both conserved end residues are part of each CDR3.

v_call cdr3_length cdr3_aa
TRBV4-1 16 CASSHGAGTVGNEQFF
TRBV27 18 CASSFRGLGLAGVDTQYF
TRBV5-1 14 CASSLGWARETQYF
TRBV20-1 13 CSARGRQNSPLHF
TRBV15 18 CATSRDLSLGRDNYGYTF
TRBV20-1 13 CSAREQESYEQYF
TRBV7-2 13 CASSFNRVETQYF
TRBV6-1 17 CASRTDSPSSYNSPLHF
TRBV24-1 15 CATSDFGGTYNEQFF
TRBV20-1 14 CSATRQYSGNTIYF
TRBV18 14 CASSPRDRQETQYF
TRBV12-3/TRBV12-4 15 CASSVRGTRINEQFF
TRBV20-1 13 CSAQLDRANEQYF
TRBV7-9 12 CASSLDYGEQFF
TRBV3-1 18 CASSQDPYRVLSTDTQYF
TRBV20-1 14 CSARGTAFNQPQHF
TRBV24-1 16 CATSDLEGSGTDTQYF
TRBV19 14 CASSIGRALDEQYF
TRBV24-1 15 CATSDKGTGRYEQYF
TRBV3-1 16 CASSQAGQLLPRGYTF
TRBV7-8 14 CASSLELAGVEQYF
TRBV7-2 13 CASSLEGYSPLHF
TRBV5-1 15 CASSFRDRANTEAFF
TRBV4-3 16 CASSSGRGTSYNEQFF
TRBV18 12 CASSPQGIEQYF
TRBV12-3/TRBV12-4 15 CASSLDRAAYNQQFF
TRBV5-1 16 CASSLGEGRITGELFF
TRBV20-1 13 CSAIGGRNYGYTF
TRBV23-1 14 CASSPGQGANGYTF
TRBV12-3/TRBV12-4 13 CASSLGGGYGYTF
TRBV24-1 17 CATSSIQLQGVHNEQFF
TRBV20-1 10 CSARGAGYTF
TRBV24-1 15 CATSDLGGGPDTQYF
TRBV12-3/TRBV12-4 14 CASSVTSSTDTQYF
TRBV29-1 12 CSGHGLSGRGTF
TRBV20-1 12 CSASGPRHIQYF
TRBV12-3/TRBV12-4 16 CASSGAGQSYNSPLHF
TRBV24-1 12 CATSLWTSVAFF
TRBV20-1 16 CSARDLLAGGTDTQYF
TRBV20-1 14 CSADPDSPVETQYF
TRBV9 14 CASSVAKSTDTQYF
TRBV20-1 15 CSARVGQGMSYEQFF
TRBV4-1 14 CASSHMMRVTEAFF
TRBV20-1 13 CSAAQGPNYGYTF
TRBV12-3/TRBV12-4 15 CASSFKSRVPDTQYF